What follows is one T cell receptor beta chain and its context. Its specificity is unknown. This CDR3 contains 14 residues. CDR1 MDHEN and CDR2 SYDVKM come from the germline V gene. V gave up 5 bases and J gave up 1 base, with 11 bases separating them. Amplified TCR beta CDR3 regions came from RNA transcripts. HTBI primers drove first-round RT-PCR of the TCR CDR3. One entry per CDR3 protein results from TCRdb running MiXCR on the multiplex PCR reads. The data hold about 660,000 distinct CDR3 sequences, with nearly 45% observed a single time. The sample comes from a study of T cells in Graves' hyperthyroidism and ophthalmopathy. General study results and limits: Most expanded thyroid clonotypes above 0.001 recurred in blood.

Uncontrolled infections, other autoimmune diseases, pregnancy or lactation led to exclusion of patients. The source material was peripheral blood or thyroid tissue (not recorded which). This receptor was obtained from an adult man with Graves' disease, either hyperthyroidism or ophthalmopathy (not recorded which). The V call is TRBV28, the J call TRBJ1-1, with D possibly matching TRBD1 (6 bases). The CDR3 reads CASSQNRENTEAFF. Written as DNA, the CDR3 is TGTGCCAGCAGTCAGAACAGGGAGAACACTGAAGCTTTCTTT. The entire variable domain, with the rest obtained from reference TRBV28 and TRBJ1-1, is as follows: DVKVTQSSRYLVKRTGEKVFLECVQDMDHENMFWYRQDPGLGLRLIYFSYDVKMKEKGDIPEGYSVSREKKERFSLILESASTNQTSMYLCASSQNRENTEAFFGQGTRLTVV.